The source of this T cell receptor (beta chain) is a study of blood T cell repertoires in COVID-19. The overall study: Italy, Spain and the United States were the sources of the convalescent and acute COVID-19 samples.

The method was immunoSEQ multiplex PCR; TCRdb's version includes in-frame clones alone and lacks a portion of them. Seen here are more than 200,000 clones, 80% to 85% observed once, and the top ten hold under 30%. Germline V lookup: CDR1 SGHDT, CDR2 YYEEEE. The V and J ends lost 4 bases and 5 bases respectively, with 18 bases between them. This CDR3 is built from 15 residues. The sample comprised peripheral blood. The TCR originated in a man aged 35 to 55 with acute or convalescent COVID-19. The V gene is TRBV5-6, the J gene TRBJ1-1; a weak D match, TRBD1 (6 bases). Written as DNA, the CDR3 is TGTGCCAGCAGCGATACAGGGAGAAGTGGGACTGAAGCTTTCTTT. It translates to CASSDTGRSGTEAFF.